The 5 T cell receptor beta chains listed next were all sequenced from one sample in a study of T cells in Graves' hyperthyroidism and ophthalmopathy. TCR beta CDR3 region amplification was performed from RNA transcripts. The TCR CDR3 was amplified in a first-round RT-PCR using the HTBI primer set. TCRdb used MiXCR to reprocess the multiplex PCR reads, holding one entry per CDR3 protein. The data hold 500,000 to 750,000 distinct CDR3 sequences, with about 45% observed a single time. The sequenced sample consisted of peripheral blood or thyroid tissue (not recorded which). The receptor set was obtained from a woman under 30 with Graves' hyperthyroidism.

The CDR3 DNA follows: TGCAGCGAAAGGACAGGGCCCAATCAGCCCCAGTACTTC. Translation gives CSERTGPNQPQYF. The V gene is TRBV29-1, the J gene TRBJ2-5, with 8 bases identical to TRBD1. Germline loops: CDR1 SQVTM, CDR2 ANQGSEA. V lost 7 bases and J lost 9; bases outside the gene matches: 13. The length of the CDR3 is 13 residues. Full variable domain (outside the CDR3, taken from reference TRBV29-1 and TRBJ2-5): SAVISQKPSRDICQRGTSLTIQCQVDSQVTMMFWYRQQPGQSLTLIATANQGSEATYESGFVIDKFPISRPNLTFSTLTVSNMSPEDSSIYLCSERTGPNQPQYFGPGTRLLVL.

V and J are TRBV12-3 or TRBV12-4 and TRBJ1-2; 7 bases are a match to TRBD1. CDR3 size: 11 residues. V was pared by 5 bases and J by 10 bases, with 4 bases of the junction left unmatched. CDR3 sequence (DNA): TGTGCCAGCAGTAACAGGGGTTACTACACCTTC. Its protein product is CASSNRGYYTF.

The chain carries TRBV24-1 and TRBJ2-5; no firm D call. Trimming shortened V by 6 bases and J by 5 bases, and 6 bases separated the two germline ends. This CDR3 spans 11 amino acids. Germline V CDR1 and CDR2: KGHDR, SFDVKD. CDR3 residues: CATSLRETQYF. DNA of the CDR3: TGTGCCACCAGTTTGAGGGAGACCCAGTACTTC.

Notes on this clonotype: The missing conserved phenylalanine or tryptophan at the end of this CDR3 makes a read error likely. No DNA is shown, since the ends of the CDR3 on it are uncertain; the CDR3 is the one TCRdb lists. This chain links TRBV15 with TRBJ1-2; the D call of TRBD1 is as the table states it, not checked on the DNA. Germline loops: CDR1 LNHNV, CDR2 YYDKDF (reference sequence). The CDR3 spans 8 residues, counting both ends. The CDR3 protein is CATSRGGT.

This clonotype was recorded many times. The V call is TRBV10-3, the J call TRBJ2-2; tentative D call: TRBD2 (5 bases). The CDR3 contains 14 residues. The V and J ends lost 6 bases and 6 bases respectively, with 14 bases between them. Germline V gives CDR1 ENHRY, CDR2 SYGVKD. CDR3 nucleotide sequence: TGTGCCATCAGGCGGGCCAATGACCCCGGGGAGCTGTTTTTT. It is translated as CAIRRANDPGELFF.